The entry that follows covers one TCR beta chain sequence. This clone has only one observation. Its antigen is still unknown. Base qualities are not provided; no much larger clone lies one nucleotide away. These data come from a study of shared clonotypes between healthy human individuals (dated by TCRdb to 2019 to 2021). Context from the whole study: The cohort comprised two women and three men aged 18 to 49 years. To estimate repertoire size and how much clonotypes are shared between individuals, the study performed deep sequencing of blood TCR repertoires from 4 to 6 healthy adults. Different laboratories and diverse techniques were used to prepare libraries and sequence TCR repertoires, to increase sequencing depth and limit assay-specific biases. Leukapheresis yielded between about 0.9 and 10 billion PBMCs per donor.

The full study reports these points: The small number of donors limited the genetic and exposure-history diversity represented. Pairwise subsampling indicated that sequencing depth was expected to affect the degree of clonotype sharing among donors. Sampling was restricted to blood, and TCR repertoires in tissues likely differ from the TCR repertoires found in blood.

From its cysteine to its phenylalanine, the CDR3 spans 14 amino acids. Only the CDR3 part of the read is kept: 42 bases, read in frame from the first base. According to the germline V gene, CDR1 reads MGHRA and CDR2 reads YSYEKL. Healthy HIV-negative adults with no recently reported acute infections or vaccinations were included as donors. Only Caucasian adults living in Nashville, Tennessee, USA were represented among the donors. For unsorted samples, roughly 81 million PBMCs were counted and genomic DNA was extracted with the QIAamp DNA Blood Mini kit. Blood was collected by leukapheresis, and PBMCs were isolated by Ficoll-Histopaque density gradient centrifugation and then cryopreserved in liquid nitrogen vapor phase. TCR CDR3 regions were amplified from genomic DNA by multiplex PCR using the deep immunoSEQ assay. Extracted genomic DNA from each cell subset was spread evenly across all wells of several immunoSEQ 96-well plates, with each plate serving as a replicate. Each replicate PCR for unsorted PBMC received roughly 0.3 ug genomic DNA, equal to about 30,000 T cell genomes. Genomic DNA from unsorted PBMC was sequenced over ten immunoSEQ deep assay plates. The purified libraries were quantified using a Qubit 3.0 fluorometer, sized with a Bioanalyzer 2100, and then quantified again using the KAPA Library Quantification kit. Every immunoSEQ 96-well plate was sequenced on a dedicated single-read 150-cycle Illumina NextSeq 550 flow cell. For the original study's pipeline: The immunoSEQ output contained only junctional sequences without quality scores, so filtering could not match that applied to full-length reads. To assign V/J genes and CDR3, sequences were annotated against IMGT germline references using PyIR, a Python wrapper for IgBLAST v1.9. Reads were filtered out if the reads had weak V/J assignments (E-value above 1e-6), no CDR3, stop codons, out-of-frame junctions, or ambiguous translated residues. A V3J clonotype was defined by an identical inferred V gene, J gene, and CDR3 amino acid sequence. Percentage overlap between repertoires was computed as shared unique clonotypes divided by the size of the smaller repertoire. Three approaches were used to assess repertoire richness: RTK rarefaction, the Chao1 estimator, and Recon v2.1 estimates of unobserved clonotypes. In its TCRdb copy, this immuneACCESS table keeps in-frame sequences only and misses some clones. Where compared with another copy, unresolved V genes explain less than half of these, and the others have no known cause. Clone size and V and J calls were adopted from that table, with D and trimming inferred from the DNA. The sample data list 400,000 to 500,000 clones, and around 80% of these were observed just once. The leading ten clones occupy approximately 12% of the sample.

The specimen was PBMCs. The rearrangement joined TRBV4-1 to TRBJ2-5; TRBD2 could be the D gene, as 6 bases match. The end of the DNA fits TRBJ2-7 better, so the J call may be wrong. The receptor comes from a woman between 35 and 50 years old in good health. Some clones in this sample may be carry-over from other donors' samples. CDR3 reads: CASSQERGSYEQYF. The DNA sequence is as follows: TGCGCCAGCAGCCAAGAGCGGGGAAGCTACGAGCAGTACTTC.